This T cell receptor beta chain emerged from a study of T-cell memory formation after mild COVID-19. Study details: TCR clusters were largely donor specific. Study-wide results and limits: Confirmation of SARS-CoV-2 specificity was lacking for second-wave clones peaking day 37.

Researchers used 5'RACE with constant-segment primers to make TCR alpha and TCR beta cDNA libraries that carry sample barcodes and UMIs. Using its own MiXCR run on the 5' RACE reads, TCRdb lists one record per CDR3 protein. This sample carries 140,000 or so distinct CDR3 sequences, approximately 21% of them seen once, and the ten largest clones take approximately 2.4%. On this clonotype itself: Antigen unknown.

The CDR3 is 16 residues long. The germline V gene encodes CDR1 SEHNR and CDR2 FQNEAQ (reference sequence). With 0 bases removed from V and 0 bases from J, the gap between germline ends came to 10 bases. The chain employs TRBV7-9 and TRBJ2-3, with D possibly matching TRBD2 (5 bases). Sample: PBMCs or a T cell subset sorted from them (not recorded which). The sequence was obtained from an adult woman who had mild COVID-19 (a few samples of this study predate the infection). Cell type and time point are not known. In DNA form, the CDR3 reads TGTGCCAGCAGCTTAGCGATACTAGTAAGCACAGATACGCAGTATTTT. This encodes CASSLAILVSTDTQYF.